Below are 30 T cell receptor beta chains sequenced from a single sample in a study of CD8 T cells in Susac syndrome. With random hexamers, reverse transcription was performed on 0.5 to 1 ug of RNA. TCRdb re-analysed the immunoSEQ multiplex PCR reads in MiXCR, keeping a single row per CDR3 protein. The sample includes around 300,000 distinct CDR3 sequences, 89% of them seen just once. The sample comprised CD8+ T cells from PBMCs. Receptor source: a human donor with multiple sclerosis.

This chain joins TRBV25-1 and TRBJ2-3; 7 nucleotides line up with TRBD2. Germline V gene data show CDR1 as MGHDK and CDR2 as SYGVNS. This CDR3 contains 14 residues. J was trimmed by 6 bases and V by 3 bases; bases with no gene match: 6. CDR3: CASSERERVDTQYF. CDR3 DNA: TGTGCCAGCAGTGAGCGGGAGAGGGTGGATACGCAGTATTTT.

This clonotype was found once. The rearrangement joins TRBV9 to TRBJ2-5; D is undetermined. Deletions cut 0 bases from V and 1 base from J, with 7 bases between. The CDR3 has 14 residues. Germline loops: CDR1 SGDLS, CDR2 YYNGEE. CDR3 residues: CASSVDGSQETQYF. The CDR3 bases are TGTGCCAGCAGCGTAGATGGCAGCCAAGAGACCCAGTACTTC.

This clonotype was counted only a few times. The chain recombines TRBV29-1 with TRBJ1-4; unclear D gene. There are 11 residues in the CDR3. The germline V and J ends were trimmed by 7 bases and 7 bases, with 10 bases remaining between them. Per the germline V gene, CDR1 is SQVTM and CDR2 is ANQGSEA. This chain's CDR3 is CSGVEAEKLFF. The DNA of the CDR3 is TGCAGCGGGGTAGAAGCTGAAAAACTGTTTTTT.

The CDR3 reads CASSSRSTGYIGELFF. CDR3 DNA sequence: TGTGCCAGCAGCTCACGGTCGACAGGTTATATTGGGGAGCTGTTTTTT. The chain has TRBV11-2 and TRBJ2-2; tentative D call: TRBD1 (6 bases). Germline V gene data show CDR1 as SGHAT and CDR2 as FQNNGV. V shed 4 bases and J shed 8 bases, with 20 bases lying between them. The CDR3 is 16 residues long.

V usage is TRBV29-1 and J usage is TRBJ2-5; TRBD1 matches at 8 bases. With V trimmed by 1 base and J by 3 bases, 4 bases remained unmatched. This CDR3 contains 14 residues. Germline-derived CDR1 and CDR2 are SQVTM and ANQGSEA. DNA for the CDR3: TGCAGCGTTGAAGGCCCGACAGGGGAAGAGACCCAGTACTTC. It specifies CSVEGPTGEETQYF.

The chain links TRBV29-1 to TRBJ2-2, with 12 bases lining up with TRBD2. Germline trimming cut 1 base from V and 6 bases from J; bases unmatched to any gene: 6. CDR3 size: 16 residues. Germline V CDR1 and CDR2: SQVTM, ANQGSEA. The CDR3 nucleotides are TGCAGCGTTGAAGGAGGGGCTAGCGGGAGGGCCGGGGAGCTGTTTTTT. Its translation: CSVEGGASGRAGELFF.

This clonotype has only a few counts. The junction departs from germline at one end; a sequencing error may be responsible. The rearrangement joins TRBV7-7 to TRBJ2-3; no firm D call. In germline, CDR1 is SSHAT, CDR2 FNYEAQ (reference sequence). This CDR3 spans 13 amino acids. CDR3 in amino acids: CASSLRITDTQYF. CDR3 in DNA: TGTGCTAGCAGCTTAAGGATCACAGATACGCAGTATTTT.

The chain has TRBV24-1 and TRBJ1-5, with a weak D call TRBD1 (6 bases). The CDR3 is 16 residues long. Germline loops: CDR1 KGHDR, CDR2 SFDVKD. Trimming stripped 4 bases from V and 7 bases from J, with 19 bases between. DNA of the CDR3: TGTGCCACCAGTGACCGGACAGATGGTTTCGGCCAGCCCCAGCATTTT. Translation: CATSDRTDGFGQPQHF.

The chain couples TRBV6-7 to TRBJ2-5; D tentatively fits TRBD1 or TRBD2 (5 bases each). TRBV6-7 is an ORF, and what it does is uncertain. The V end lost 4 bases, the J end lost 7 bases, and 13 bases lay between the germline ends. The CDR3 loop spans 13 amino acids. In DNA, the CDR3 is TGTGCCAGCAGTTCCCCGGGACCCTCGACCCAGTACTTC. The encoded protein is CASSSPGPSTQYF.

The chain carries TRBV4-2 and TRBJ2-5; 7 bases line up with TRBD1. In germline, CDR1 is LGHNA, CDR2 YNFKEQ. J gave up 1 base and V 0 bases, and 2 bases lay outside the gene matches. CDR3 length: 15 amino acids. The CDR3: CASSQEGQIQETQYF. CDR3 nucleotide sequence: TGTGCCAGCAGCCAAGAGGGACAGATCCAAGAGACCCAGTACTTC.

The genes are TRBV7-9 and TRBJ1-2, with D maybe TRBD1 (5 bases). The germline gives CDR1 SEHNR, CDR2 FQNEAQ (reference sequence). The germline V and J ends were trimmed by 4 bases and 8 bases, with 26 bases remaining between them. CDR3 size: 17 residues. CDR3 coding DNA: TGTGCCAGCAGCTCCCACAGGCCAAGCTCGAAAAGTGGGGGCTACACCTTC. It codes for CASSSHRPSSKSGGYTF.

The V gene is TRBV7-2, the J gene TRBJ2-7; D unresolved. The CDR3 loop spans 14 amino acids. Germline V lookup: CDR1 SGHTA, CDR2 FQGNSA. The V end was cut by 5 bases, the J end by 2 bases, with 13 bases between. CDR3 DNA: TGTGCCAGCAGCCCAAGAGCAGGACCCTACGAGCAGTACTTC. This gives the protein CASSPRAGPYEQYF.

The chain employs TRBV13 and TRBJ1-1, with D maybe TRBD1 (5 bases). V dropped 4 bases and J dropped 4 bases, with 10 bases sitting between them. From germline, CDR1 is PRHDT and CDR2 FYEKMQ (reference sequence). The CDR3 is made up of 13 amino acids. DNA for the CDR3: TGTGCCAGCAGCTCAACAGGATTCACTGAAGCTTTCTTT. Translated: CASSSTGFTEAFF. Based on the CDR3 plus reference TRBV13 and TRBJ1-1, the full variable domain is AAGVIQSPRHLIKEKRETATLKCYPIPRHDTVYWYQQGPGQDPQFLISFYEKMQSDKGSIPDRFSAQQFSDYHSELNMSSLELGDSALYFCASSSTGFTEAFFGQGTRLTVV.

The V gene is TRBV6-2 or TRBV6-3, the J gene TRBJ2-7; TRBD2 matches at 8 bases. CDR3 size: 16 residues. Per the germline V gene, CDR1 is MNHEY and CDR2 is SVGEGT. Unmatched junction bases numbered 10, after V lost 4 bases and J lost 2 bases. The CDR3 bases are TGTGCCAGCAGTTCTTATCGGGAGGGGAGCGCCTACGAGCAGTACTTC. Amino acid sequence: CASSSYREGSAYEQYF.

The chain recombines TRBV27 with TRBJ2-3, with 8 positions matching TRBD2. Germline-derived CDR1 and CDR2 are MNHEY and SMNVEV (reference sequence). V lost 7 bases to trimming and J lost 1 base; unmatched junction nucleotides: 10. This CDR3 has 16 residues. Here the CDR3 DNA reads TGTGCCAGCACCCCCCCCGGGGGGGCAGGCACAGATACGCAGTATTTT. Its protein product is CASTPPGGAGTDTQYF.

The rearrangement links TRBV9 to TRBJ2-7, with D possibly matching TRBD2 (5 bases). The CDR3 has 14 amino acids. CDR1 is SGDLS, CDR2 YYNGEE, per germline. V was cut by 3 bases and J by 6 bases, with 16 bases left in between. DNA of the CDR3: TGTGCCAGCAGCGCCGGAAGAAGGGAGCGCGAGCAGTACTTC. This codes for CASSAGRREREQYF.

V usage is TRBV5-4 and J usage is TRBJ2-5; TRBD2 matches at 12 bases. The germline gives CDR1 SGHNT, CDR2 YYREEE (reference sequence). After removal of 3 bases from V and 1 base from J, the junction contained 10 bases not matched to a gene. The CDR3 covers 18 residues. CDR3 loop: CASSSDLGLAGRQETQYF. The CDR3 nucleotides are TGTGCCAGCAGCTCCGACCTAGGACTAGCGGGACGCCAAGAGACCCAGTACTTC.

The rearrangement uses TRBV10-2 and TRBJ2-5; D may be TRBD1 or TRBD2 (7 bases each). CDR3 size: 19 residues. Per germline, CDR1 WSHSY and CDR2 SAAADI. V dropped 8 bases and J dropped 0 bases, with 28 bases sitting between them. CDR3 loop: CASRGEGATSTWYQETQYF. The DNA for the CDR3 is TGCGCCAGCCGCGGGGAGGGGGCCACCTCCACGTGGTACCAAGAGACCCAGTACTTC.

A few counts support this clonotype. The V call is TRBV12-3 or TRBV12-4, the J call TRBJ2-7; D tentatively fits TRBD1 or TRBD2 (5 bases each). This CDR3 spans 13 amino acids. Trimming removed 6 bases at V and 6 bases at J, with 15 bases between. CDR3 in amino acids: CASSVGGPFEQYF. The CDR3 bases are TGTGCCAGCAGCGTTGGGGGTCCCTTCGAGCAGTACTTC.

This clonotype was observed a handful of times. The chain links TRBV7-9 to TRBJ1-2; the D is unclear. Germline assignment: CDR1 SEHNR and CDR2 FQNEAQ (reference sequence). The CDR3 runs 13 residues. V lost 2 bases to trimming and J lost 3 bases, with 7 bases between them. CDR3 coding DNA: TGTGCCAGCAGCTTACTGTTTGACTATGGCTACACCTTC. This gives the protein CASSLLFDYGYTF.

CDR3 nucleotides: TGTGCCAGCAGTTTATTCTTGGCACCGAGCCAGCCCCAGCATTTT. Amino acids: CASSLFLAPSQPQHF. The chain has TRBV27 and TRBJ1-5; no firm D call. The CDR3 contains 15 residues. Trimming took off 1 base at V and 7 bases at J, with 14 bases between the two ends. Germline loops: CDR1 MNHEY, CDR2 SMNVEV (reference sequence).

This clonotype was picked up a small number of times. V is TRBV7-2 and J is TRBJ1-2, with D maybe TRBD1 (6 bases). Germline V lookup: CDR1 SGHTA, CDR2 FQGNSA. The CDR3 loop spans 12 amino acids. V lost 5 bases, J lost 6 bases, and 10 bases lay in between. CDR3 bases: TGTGCCAGCAGCAACGGACAGAATGGCTACACCTTC. Translation: CASSNGQNGYTF.

In its sample, this clonotype was seen once. This chain joins TRBV15 and TRBJ2-1; D gene unclear. V was shortened by 4 bases and J by 4 bases, with 8 bases between the two germline ends. CDR1 and CDR2 from the germline V gene are LNHNV and YYDKDF (reference sequence). This CDR3 has 13 residues. CDR3 in amino acids: CATSIDTYNEQFF. DNA of the CDR3: TGTGCCACCAGCATAGACACTTACAATGAGCAGTTCTTC.

This chain joins TRBV7-9 and TRBJ2-5; D is ambiguous. Germline values: CDR1 SEHNR, CDR2 FQNEAQ (reference sequence). The CDR3 is 14 residues long. Trimming cost V 4 bases and J 5 bases, with 14 bases left between them. This CDR3 is CASSSTSAEETQYF. CDR3 in DNA: TGTGCCAGCAGCTCAACCTCCGCAGAGGAGACCCAGTACTTC.

The V and J genes are TRBV19 and TRBJ2-7, with D unclear. The germline CDR1 and CDR2 sequences are LNHDA and SQIVND (reference sequence). The V end was cut by 1 base, the J end by 7 bases, with 11 bases between. The CDR3 length is 13 residues. The CDR3, as DNA: TGTGCCAGTAGTATAGGTCCAAGGAGTGAGCAGTACTTC. Encoded protein: CASSIGPRSEQYF.

This rearrangement joins TRBV15 to TRBJ2-3; no reliable D call. The length of the CDR3 is 15 residues. Germline V gene data show CDR1 as LNHNV and CDR2 as YYDKDF (reference sequence). V was shortened by 2 bases and J by 4 bases, with 13 bases between the two germline ends. This chain's CDR3 is CATSRTPPTPDTQYF. The CDR3 DNA reads as TGTGCCACCAGCAGAACCCCCCCTACCCCAGATACGCAGTATTTT.

V gene TRBV14 combines with J gene TRBJ2-3; no clear D gene. Between the trimmed V and J ends, which lost 1 base and 5 bases, there was a span of 13 bases. Germline CDR1 SGHDN, CDR2 FVKESK. This CDR3 is built from 15 residues. This CDR3 is CASSQGVLFGDTQYF. The CDR3 DNA is TGTGCCAGCAGCCAAGGGGTCCTATTTGGAGATACGCAGTATTTT.

This chain links TRBV6-4 with TRBJ1-2, with D unresolved. With 3 bases removed from V and 8 bases from J, the gap between germline ends came to 16 bases. Germline-derived CDR1 and CDR2 are MRHNA and SNTAGT. This CDR3 region has 14 residues. The CDR3 bases are TGTGCCAGCAGTGAAACGGGTCTCGCTAAAGGCTACACCTTC. Translation gives CASSETGLAKGYTF.

The V gene is TRBV27, the J gene TRBJ2-7; the D gene is possibly TRBD1 (5 bases). V was shortened by 8 bases and J by 3 bases, with 8 bases between the two germline ends. CDR1 and CDR2 from the germline V gene are MNHEY and SMNVEV (reference sequence). The CDR3 totals 11 residues. The CDR3 sequence is CASGAVYEQYF. In nucleotides, the CDR3 is TGTGCCAGCGGGGCGGTCTACGAGCAGTACTTC.

This clonotype was picked up one time. This chain connects TRBV4-1 to TRBJ2-7; TRBD2 agrees at 10 bases. V gave up 0 bases and J gave up 4 bases; unmatched junction bases: 6. CDR1 MGHRA and CDR2 YSYEKL come from the germline V gene. The CDR3 contains 16 residues. The CDR3 nucleotides are TGCGCCAGCAGCCAAGAGATAGCGGGGGGACCATACGAGCAGTACTTC. Amino acids: CASSQEIAGGPYEQYF.